This T cell receptor beta chain was captured in a study of blood T cell repertoires in COVID-19 (dated by TCRdb to the early 2020s). Study-level background: Samples covering the acute and convalescent phases of COVID-19 were provided by collaborators in the United States, Italy and Spain. The samples were drawn from the first 160 participants of the ongoing ImmuneRACE study and from over 950 subjects provided by 6 global collaborators. The material from the prospective study consisted of cDNA or gDNA derived from T cells, B-cell-depleted T cells, or PBMCs. Sample metadata almost always included a de-identified subject ID, COVID-19 status, age in years and sex. Subjects who had been exposed to COVID-19, were actively infected with it, or had recovered from it provided the deeply sampled blood TCRbeta repertoires that made up the dataset. The repertoires were released in a freely available public database intended as a resource for research on the immune response to SARS-CoV-2. HLA class I and class II types, where available, came from metadata supplied by the sample provider rather than from assay-based typing.

In regard to this clone: Which antigen it targets is not known. No base-level quality is on record; no much larger clone is a single base apart.

TCRbeta CDR3 regions were amplified from genomic DNA by means of the immunoSEQ Assay, a bias-controlled multiplex PCR. Concerning the study's data processing: The number of nucleated cells in each sample was estimated from the amplification of reference gene primers within the assay. To quantify the absolute abundance of each unique TCRbeta CDR3 rearrangement, sequence reads were collapsed and filtered. For each sample, productive Simpson clonality was calculated as the square root of Simpson's diversity index over productive rearrangements. Imported from immuneACCESS, the table was reduced by TCRdb to in-frame sequences with V and J called. These copies leave out some clones; in studies compared against another copy, an unresolved V gene accounts for under half, and the cause of the remainder is not known. Clone size and V and J calls were adopted from that table, with D and trimming inferred from the DNA. Across this sample there are about 280,000 clones, with roughly 87% seen only once. The top ten clonotypes cover about 6.1% of the sample.

Study-wide findings and limitations: The amount of clinical and demographic metadata varied by source and participant and was provided uncurated.

Enrolling through a virtual design, the prospective study's participants ranged in age from roughly 18 to 95 years and lived across around 25 United States geographic areas. In the prospective study, participants were assigned to cohorts based on the clinical history participants reported in a screening survey and a study questionnaire. Recovered participants in ImmuneRACE Cohort 3 were defined by two consecutive negative NP/OP PCR tests, clearance by a healthcare professional, or resolution of symptoms. Each participant in the prospective study had whole blood, serum and a nasopharyngeal or oropharyngeal swab collected by mobile phlebotomists. Prospective study participants could optionally give additional blood draws and questionnaires over an approximately two-month period. Prospective study blood samples were shipped either frozen or at room temperature before DNA extraction. CDR1 and CDR2 are drawn from the germline V gene: MNHNS, SASEGT. The CDR3 numbers 18 residues from cysteine through phenylalanine. This entry keeps only the CDR3 DNA: 54 bases, framed from base 1. Trimming takes 4 bases off V and 8 bases off J; junction bases not matched to a gene: 20.

Recombination linked TRBV6-1 to TRBJ2-1; 7 bases in the junction line up with TRBD1. Sequencing was done on a sample of PBMCs or T cells enriched from blood (not recorded which). The clonotype originates from a woman aged 40-49 years who had recovered from COVID-19. The CDR3 region reads CASSGGLIAGGPRDEQFF. The DNA is as follows: TGTGCCAGCAGTGGAGGGTTAATTGCAGGGGGTCCACGCGATGAGCAGTTCTTC.